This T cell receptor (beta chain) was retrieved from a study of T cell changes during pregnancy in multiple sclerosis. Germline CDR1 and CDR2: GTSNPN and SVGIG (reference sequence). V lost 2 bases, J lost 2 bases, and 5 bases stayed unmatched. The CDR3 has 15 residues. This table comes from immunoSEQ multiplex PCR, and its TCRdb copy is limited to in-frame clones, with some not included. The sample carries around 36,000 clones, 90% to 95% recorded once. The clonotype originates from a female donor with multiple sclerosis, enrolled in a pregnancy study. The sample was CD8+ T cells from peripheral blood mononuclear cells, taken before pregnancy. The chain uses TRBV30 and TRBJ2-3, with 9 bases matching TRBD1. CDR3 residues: CAWSLTGGHTDTQYF. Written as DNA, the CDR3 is TGTGCCTGGAGTCTAACAGGGGGCCACACAGATACGCAGTATTTT. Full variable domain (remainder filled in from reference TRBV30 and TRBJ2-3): SQTIHQWPATLVQPVGSPLSLECTVEGTSNPNLYWYRQAAGRGLQLLFYSVGIGQISSEVPQNLSASRPQDRQFILSSKKLLLSDSGFYLCAWSLTGGHTDTQYFGPGTRLTVL.